This TCR beta chain was recorded in a study of blood T cell repertoires in COVID-19. Across the whole study: The United States, Italy and Spain provided the acute and convalescent COVID-19 samples. T cells, B-cell-depleted T cells, or PBMCs supplied cDNA or gDNA.

Germline-derived CDR1 and CDR2 are SGHRS and YFSETQ. This CDR3 has 15 residues. V lost 1 base and J lost 8, with 15 bases in between. How the authors handled the data: Amplification from reference gene primers served as the basis for estimated nucleated cell counts. The assay was immunoSEQ multiplex PCR, and TCRdb's table has in-frame clones only and misses some. V, J and clone size were drawn from that table, and D and trimming were deduced from the DNA. The sample includes over 200,000 clones, 65% to 90% of them seen just once. V and J are TRBV5-1 and TRBJ1-4; possible D gene TRBD1, 5 bases. This receptor was identified in a human donor in a cohort sampled during active COVID-19. Sequencing was carried out using peripheral blood. CDR3 bases: TGCGCCAGCAGCTTGACAGGAGCCTCAGAGGAAAAACTGTTTTTT. It is translated as CASSLTGASEEKLFF.